The 29 T cell receptor beta chains presented below share a single source sample, sequenced in a study of T cell responses to AZD1222 COVID-19 vaccine. This table comes from immunoSEQ multiplex PCR, and its TCRdb copy is limited to in-frame clones, with some not included. In the table there are about 110,000 clones, about 82% of which are singletons. This specimen was peripheral blood, taken on day 0 of AZD1222 vaccination. The receptors shown here come from an adult in good health.

J is TRBJ1-5 and V is TRBV6-5; weak D call: TRBD1 (5 bases). Germline V gives CDR1 MNHEY, CDR2 SVGAGI. Trimming removed 8 bases from V and 3 bases from J, with 11 bases in between. CDR3 size: 13 residues. CDR3 nucleotide sequence: TGTGCCAGCCGGGGGAGTCCCAATCAGCCCCAGCATTTT. Its protein is CASRGSPNQPQHF.

This clone was detected a few times. The chain recombines TRBV28 with TRBJ1-2, with D maybe TRBD1 (5 bases). V was shortened by 6 bases and J by 1 base, with 15 bases between the two germline ends. Germline V gene data show CDR1 as MDHEN and CDR2 as SYDVKM. The CDR3 is made up of 15 amino acids. The CDR3 DNA reads TGTGCCAGCAGCCGCCCCGACAGCCTTAACTATGGCTACACCTTC. Residues: CASSRPDSLNYGYTF.

The V call is TRBV7-8, the J call TRBJ2-2, with a tentative D call TRBD1 (7 bases). The CDR3 spans 16 residues. V shed 1 base and J shed 4 bases, with 13 bases lying between them. Germline assignment: CDR1 SGHVS and CDR2 FQNEAQ. CDR3 protein: CASSLGQGLGTGELFF. In DNA, the CDR3 is TGTGCCAGCAGCTTAGGACAGGGACTCGGCACCGGGGAGCTGTTTTTT. The full variable domain, in which reference TRBV7-8 and TRBJ2-2 provide the parts outside the CDR3, is GAGVSQSPRYKVAKRGQDVALRCDPISGHVSLFWYQQALGQGPEFLTYFQNEAQLDKSGLPSDRFFAERPEGSVSTLKIQRTQQEDSAVYLCASSLGQGLGTGELFFGEGSRLTVL.

The J gene is TRBJ1-3, the V gene TRBV6-5; a weak D match, TRBD1 (6 bases). The germline V gene has CDR1 MNHEY and CDR2 SVGAGI. This CDR3 comprises 14 residues. V was clipped by 10 bases and J by 0 bases, with 13 bases between them. CDR3 residues: CATRTAFSGNTIYF. CDR3 nucleotide sequence: TGTGCCACCAGGACAGCTTTCTCTGGAAACACCATATATTTT.

The rearrangement links TRBV4-2 to TRBJ1-1, with a weak D call TRBD1 (5 bases). This CDR3 contains 14 residues. Germline V lookup: CDR1 LGHNA, CDR2 YNFKEQ. Trimming shortened V by 4 bases and J by 1 base, and 10 bases separated the two germline ends. CDR3 in DNA: TGTGCCAGCAGCCTTACAGGCTCGAACACTGAAGCTTTCTTT. Its protein product is CASSLTGSNTEAFF.

The J gene is TRBJ1-1, the V gene TRBV28; D not resolved. The ends were cut back, 0 bases at V and 5 bases at J, with 7 bases in the middle. CDR1 is MDHEN and CDR2 is SYDVKM in the germline V gene. The CDR3 totals 13 residues. This CDR3 reads CASSLWAATEAFF. In DNA, the CDR3 is TGTGCCAGCAGTTTATGGGCGGCGACTGAAGCTTTCTTT.

Only one count was recorded for this clone. The CDR3 is CASSQSGSYEQYF. The DNA of the CDR3 is TGTGCCAGCAGCCAAAGCGGGTCCTACGAGCAGTACTTC. The chain links TRBV3-1 (or the pseudogene TRBV3-2) to TRBJ2-7, with a weak D call TRBD2 (6 bases). Germline V CDR1 and CDR2: LGHDT, YNNKEL (reference sequence). This CDR3 region has 13 residues. Trimming shortened V by 2 bases and J by 1 base, and 6 bases separated the two germline ends.

The chain has TRBV2 and TRBJ2-7; D possibly uses TRBD1 or TRBD2 (5 bases each). V was pared by 0 bases and J by 6 bases, with 9 bases between. The germline gives CDR1 SNHLY, CDR2 FYNNEI. This CDR3 is 13 amino acids long. The CDR3 coding sequence is TGTGCCAGCAGTGAAGCGTTTGGGGGCGAGCAGTACTTC. This encodes CASSEAFGGEQYF.

This sequence joins TRBV19 and TRBJ1-1, with TRBD1 identical over 8 bases. J gave up 5 bases and V 3 bases, and 5 bases lay outside the gene matches. The germline CDR1 and CDR2 sequences are LNHDA and SQIVND (reference sequence). CDR3 size: 14 residues. CDR3 in DNA: TGTGCCAGTAGTATGGCGGACAGGGAGACTGAAGCTTTCTTT. This gives the protein CASSMADRETEAFF.

This clone was observed a single time. The V and J genes are TRBV6-2 or TRBV6-3 and TRBJ1-2; 10 nucleotides agree with TRBD1. Germline V CDR1 and CDR2: MNHEY, SVGEGT. This CDR3 spans 15 amino acids. Germline trimming cut 4 bases from V and 6 bases from J; bases unmatched to any gene: 8. CDR3 region: CASSSTGTGVDGYTF. The DNA for the CDR3 is TGTGCCAGCAGTTCCACCGGGACAGGGGTTGATGGCTACACCTTC.

The chain joins TRBV12-3 or TRBV12-4 to TRBJ1-2; D is unresolved. The V gene lost 4 bases and the J gene lost 8 bases, with 8 bases spanning the gap. This CDR3 has 11 amino acids. CDR3 residues: CASSSRQGYTF. CDR3 in DNA: TGTGCCAGCAGTTCTCGCCAGGGCTACACCTTC.

CDR3 bases: TGTGCCAGCAGTGCTCAACAGGGTGGGTTGGGCACTGAAGCTTTCTTT. Translation: CASSAQQGGLGTEAFF. The chain is built from TRBV2 and TRBJ1-1; maybe TRBD1 (6 bases). From germline, CDR1 is SNHLY and CDR2 FYNNEI. The length of the CDR3 is 16 residues. V dropped 4 bases and J dropped 4 bases, with 19 bases sitting between them.

The chain couples TRBV11-1 to TRBJ2-3; 9 bases fit TRBD1. CDR3 size: 15 residues. CDR1 is SGHAT, CDR2 FQDESV, per germline (reference sequence). V lost 4 bases to trimming and J lost 1 base; unmatched junction nucleotides: 3. The chain's CDR3 is CASSSRTGGTDTQYF. CDR3 coding DNA: TGTGCCAGCAGCTCTAGGACAGGGGGCACAGATACGCAGTATTTT.

The gene calls are TRBV2 and TRBJ1-6; D gene unclear. There are 11 residues in the CDR3. The V gene's germline CDR1 is SNHLY and CDR2 FYNNEI. V was shortened by 7 bases and J by 10 bases, with 8 bases between the two germline ends. CDR3 residues: CASTVNSPLHF. Written as DNA, the CDR3 is TGTGCCAGCACAGTAAACTCACCCCTCCACTTT.

The chain carries TRBV5-4 and TRBJ2-3; 15 bases line up with TRBD2. The CDR3 contains 16 residues. The J segment lost 6 bases and the V segment lost 4 bases, leaving 6 bases of the junction unmatched. The germline gives CDR1 SGHNT, CDR2 YYREEE (reference sequence). As DNA, the CDR3 is TGTGCCAGCAGCCGTAGGACTAGCGGGGGGGCGGATACGCAGTATTTT. As protein: CASSRRTSGGADTQYF.

The rearrangement joins TRBV7-9 to TRBJ2-7, with D tentatively TRBD2 (6 bases). Germline CDR1 SEHNR, CDR2 FQNEAQ (reference sequence). CDR3 length: 13 residues. V lost 6 bases and J lost 6, with 15 bases in between. The CDR3 is CASRRTYGGEQYF. CDR3 bases: TGTGCCAGCAGGCGCACGTACGGGGGCGAGCAGTACTTC.

The rearrangement uses TRBV4-2 and TRBJ2-2, with D possibly being TRBD1 (7 bases). This CDR3 contains 17 residues. The germline V gene encodes CDR1 LGHNA and CDR2 YNFKEQ. V was trimmed by 0 bases and J by 5 bases, leaving 16 bases between them. The CDR3 DNA reads TGTGCCAGCAGCCAAGATCGGGGGACAGATTTAACCGGGGAGCTGTTTTTT. Its protein product is CASSQDRGTDLTGELFF.

The rearrangement uses TRBV11-3 and TRBJ2-7, with no clear D. Per the germline V gene, CDR1 is SGHNT and CDR2 is YENEEA. V shed 3 bases and J shed 4 bases, with 7 bases lying between them. The CDR3 is made up of 12 amino acids. For the CDR3, the DNA is TGTGCCAGCAGCTTGGACGGGTACGAGCAGTACTTC. Protein: CASSLDGYEQYF.

The gene calls are TRBV6-1 and TRBJ1-2; D is uncertain. The V gene lost 2 bases and the J gene lost 0 bases, with 10 bases spanning the gap. CDR3 length: 15 amino acids. Germline values: CDR1 MNHNS, CDR2 SASEGT. CDR3 protein: CASSEYPAANYGYTF. The CDR3 DNA sequence: TGTGCCAGCAGTGAATACCCCGCCGCTAACTATGGCTACACCTTC.

This chain links TRBV12-3 or TRBV12-4 with TRBJ1-5; D not certain. The CDR3 sequence is 13 residues long. V lost 6 bases and J 7 bases, leaving 13 bases between the germline ends. CDR3 region: CASRGQAGQPQHF. The CDR3 region has the DNA TGTGCCAGCAGAGGGCAGGCAGGCCAGCCCCAGCATTTT.

V and J are TRBV12-3 or TRBV12-4 and TRBJ1-6, with unresolved D. Deletions cut 5 bases from V and 8 bases from J, with 7 bases between. This CDR3 has 12 residues. CDR3 nucleotide sequence: TGTGCCAGCAGTCTATCCTATTCACCCCTCCACTTT. Protein: CASSLSYSPLHF.

This clone occurred once. The gene calls are TRBV6-5 and TRBJ2-3, with 8 nucleotides matching TRBD2. Germline CDR1 reads MNHEY; CDR2 reads SVGAGI. Trimming at V came to 10 bases and at J to 2 bases, leaving 8 bases not matched to a gene. The CDR3 is made up of 14 amino acids. The CDR3 reads CATGRGVVTDTQYF. CDR3 sequence (DNA): TGTGCCACTGGGCGGGGGGTGGTCACAGATACGCAGTATTTT.

The V and J genes are TRBV4-1 and TRBJ1-3; D is unresolved. V dropped 1 base and J dropped 0 bases, with 10 bases sitting between them. The germline CDR1 and CDR2 sequences are MGHRA and YSYEKL. This CDR3 has 16 residues. CDR3 in amino acids: CASSQGFGSSGNTIYF. In DNA form, the CDR3 reads TGCGCCAGCAGCCAAGGGTTCGGCTCCTCTGGAAACACCATATATTTT.

The chain has TRBV3-1 (or the pseudogene TRBV3-2) and TRBJ1-4; unclear D gene. Per germline, CDR1 LGHDT and CDR2 YNNKEL (reference sequence). The CDR3 runs 12 residues. V gave up 4 bases and J gave up 8 bases, with 8 bases separating them. The CDR3 here is CASSLQREKLFF. CDR3 in DNA: TGTGCCAGCAGCCTCCAAAGGGAAAAACTGTTTTTT.

The CDR3 reads CAWSGPGTVNEKLFF. The DNA for the CDR3 is TGTGCCTGGAGTGGACCCGGGACAGTCAATGAAAAACTGTTTTTT. The rearrangement links TRBV30 to TRBJ1-4, with 7 bases lining up with TRBD1. The CDR3 consists of 15 residues. The junction had 7 bases not matched to a gene; V was cut back by 1 base and J by 5 bases. Germline CDR1 is GTSNPN and CDR2 is SVGIG (reference sequence).

V usage is TRBV6-5 and J usage is TRBJ1-2; D gene ambiguous. CDR1 is MNHEY, CDR2 SVGAGI, per germline. V gave up 4 bases and J gave up 8 bases, with 14 bases separating them. The CDR3 has 13 residues. In DNA form, the CDR3 reads TGTGCCAGCAGTTCCCGGCCCGAGTCGGGCTACACCTTC. Its protein product is CASSSRPESGYTF.

The gene calls are TRBV18 and TRBJ1-1, with a weak D call TRBD1 (5 bases). V shed 6 bases and J shed 4 bases, with 12 bases lying between them. Germline assignment: CDR1 KGHSH and CDR2 LQKENI. This CDR3 region has 13 residues. The CDR3 DNA reads as TGTGCCAGCTCCCCCTTCGGGGGCACTGAAGCTTTCTTT. Protein: CASSPFGGTEAFF.

The chain joins TRBV5-8 to TRBJ2-7; 8 nucleotides line up with TRBD1. The J segment lost 3 bases and the V segment lost 0 bases, leaving 8 bases of the junction unmatched. CDR1 is SGHTS, CDR2 YDEGEE, per germline. This CDR3 has 16 residues. The CDR3 DNA is TGTGCCAGCAGCTTGGCCCCAGGGGGCAACATCTACGAGCAGTACTTC. Its protein product is CASSLAPGGNIYEQYF.

The CDR3 loop is CASSQGWGYTF. DNA of the CDR3: TGTGCCAGCAGCCAAGGGTGGGGCTACACCTTC. The chain combines TRBV28 with TRBJ1-2; D is undetermined. Trimming left V 6 bases short and J 8 bases short, with 10 bases between. Germline values: CDR1 MDHEN, CDR2 SYDVKM. This CDR3 is 11 amino acids long.